The 9 T cell receptor beta chains reported below all come from one sample, sequenced in a study of blood T cell repertoires in COVID-19. Assay: immunoSEQ multiplex PCR; the TCRdb copy retains only in-frame clones and omits some. The top ten clones hold roughly 1.2% of a sample with roughly 260,000 clones, 91% of them seen once. The sample consisted of PBMCs or T cells enriched from blood (not recorded which). Source of these receptors: a human donor in a cohort exposed to, infected with or recovered from COVID-19 (not recorded which). The donor label of this sample is uncertain.

A single count supports this clone. The V call is TRBV7-2, the J call TRBJ1-2; maybe TRBD1 (5 bases). Trimming left V 3 bases short and J 6 bases short, with 11 bases between. The CDR3 covers 13 residues. Germline V gene lookup returns CDR1 SGHTA and CDR2 FQGNSA. CDR3 sequence reads: CASSLGQDDGYTF. For the CDR3, the DNA is TGTGCCAGCAGCTTGGGGCAGGACGATGGCTACACCTTC.

This chain joins TRBV27 and TRBJ1-2, with D possibly being TRBD1 (5 bases). The V end lost 7 bases, the J end lost 7 bases, and 10 bases lay between the germline ends. The CDR3 spans 11 residues. CDR1 is MNHEY and CDR2 is SMNVEV in the germline V gene (reference sequence). CDR3 nucleotide sequence: TGTGCCAGCACGGGAGGGGCTGGCTACACCTTC. Translation: CASTGGAGYTF.

CDR3 in amino acids: CASSLLPDPAAETQYF. CDR3 nucleotide sequence: TGTGCCAGCAGCCTACTCCCCGACCCTGCGGCAGAGACCCAGTACTTC. The genes are TRBV7-2 and TRBJ2-5; D call uncertain. Trimming took off 5 bases at V and 4 bases at J, with 20 bases between the two ends. CDR3 length: 16 residues. Germline lookup yields CDR1 SGHTA and CDR2 FQGNSA.

V and J are TRBV7-9 and TRBJ1-4, with a possible D match to TRBD1 (6 bases). Germline V gene sequence: CDR1 SEHNR, CDR2 FQNEAQ (reference sequence). V lost 3 bases to trimming and J lost 2 bases, with 16 bases between them. The CDR3 extends over 17 amino acids. The CDR3 DNA follows: TGTGCCAGCAGCTTGGGGGTCACACAGGGCACTAATGAAAAACTGTTTTTT. Its translation is CASSLGVTQGTNEKLFF.

This clone appeared a few times. V gene TRBV19 combines with J gene TRBJ2-2; 8 nucleotides line up with TRBD1. The CDR3 runs 16 residues. Per germline, CDR1 LNHDA and CDR2 SQIVND (reference sequence). With 3 bases clipped from V and 5 bases from J, the junction kept 8 bases outside the gene matches. In DNA form, the CDR3 reads TGTGCCAGTAGTATCTCACAGGGGGTTGGTACCGGGGAGCTGTTTTTT. It yields the protein CASSISQGVGTGELFF. Filled out from reference TRBV19 and TRBJ2-2, the complete variable domain reads DGGITQSPKYLFRKEGQNVTLSCEQNLNHDAMYWYRQDPGQGLRLIYYSQIVNDFQKGDIAEGYSVSREKKESFPLTVTSAQKNPTAFYLCASSISQGVGTGELFFGEGSRLTVL.

The genes are TRBV5-1 and TRBJ2-7; 7 bases agree with TRBD1. The J segment lost 5 bases and the V segment lost 4 bases, leaving 9 bases of the junction unmatched. The CDR3 contains 14 residues. Germline CDR1 and CDR2: SGHRS and YFSETQ. DNA of the CDR3: TGCGCCAGCAGCGACAGGGACCGTCTAAACGAGCAGTACTTC. Amino acids: CASSDRDRLNEQYF.

The chain recombines TRBV12-3 or TRBV12-4 with TRBJ1-2; 10 bases are a match to TRBD1. This CDR3 region has 12 residues. V shed 6 bases, J shed 11 bases, and the junction held 6 bases outside the gene matches. CDR3 in amino acids: CASRAPGQGYTF. For the CDR3, the DNA is TGTGCCAGCAGGGCACCGGGACAGGGGTACACCTTC.

The chain uses TRBV12-5 and TRBJ1-6; no reliable D call. Germline-derived CDR1 and CDR2 are LGHNT and FRNRAP. CDR3 size: 12 residues. Deletions cut 8 bases from V and 12 bases from J, with 14 bases between. This CDR3 reads CASNFPGEPLHF. The CDR3 bases are TGTGCTAGTAATTTTCCGGGAGAACCCCTCCACTTT.

V and J are TRBV7-9 and TRBJ2-6; a weak D match, TRBD1 (6 bases). Germline CDR1 is SEHNR and CDR2 is FQNEAQ (reference sequence). The CDR3 consists of 17 residues. Between the trimmed V and J ends, which lost 5 bases and 0 bases, there was a span of 14 bases. The CDR3 is CASSPGAEFSGANVLTF. In DNA form, the CDR3 reads TGTGCCAGCAGCCCAGGGGCGGAATTCTCTGGGGCCAACGTCCTGACTTTC.